A single sample is the source of the 2 T cell receptor beta chains below, sequenced in a study of cytomegalovirus exposure and HLA in healthy donors. 60 Vbeta and 13 Jbeta primers were used in PCR. Using immunoSEQ multiplex PCR, the repertoire was profiled, and TCRdb retains in-frame clones only, with some absent. This sample's table has about 82,000 clones. Sequenced sample: PBMCs. All receptors come from a woman in her 30s in good health and CMV-seronegative.

The V gene is TRBV6-5, the J gene TRBJ1-1; D is undetermined. CDR1 and CDR2 from the germline V gene are MNHEY and SVGAGI. The V and J ends lost 8 bases and 8 bases respectively, with 12 bases between them. This CDR3 contains 11 residues. Here the CDR3 DNA reads TGTGCCAGCTACCTTGGAGGAGAAGCTTTCTTT. It specifies CASYLGGEAFF.

The rearrangement joins TRBV28 to TRBJ2-1; D might be TRBD1 (6 bases). The V gene's germline CDR1 is MDHEN and CDR2 SYDVKM. This CDR3 is built from 15 residues. Trimming pared 4 bases from V and 4 bases from J, leaving 14 bases between. The CDR3 bases are TGTGCCAGCAGTTCAGGGGCCCAACCTTACAATGAGCAGTTCTTC. Amino acids: CASSSGAQPYNEQFF.